This TCR beta chain was retrieved from a study of cytomegalovirus exposure and HLA in healthy donors (dated by TCRdb to about 2017). General notes on the study: In an earlier analysis of around 540 of the donors, around 300 Gb of sequence data and 90 million to 120 million unique TCR beta sequences from roughly 180 million T cells were reported. High-throughput TCR immunosequencing, statistical association of individual TCRs with disease status, and machine learning were combined to predict cytomegalovirus infection status. Because of strong linkage in the cohort, four to six DR-DQ haplotypes were treated as single units for association and clustering. The study was designed to test whether signatures of past pathogen exposure could be identified by cataloging public T cell receptors. Class I and class II HLA loci were covered by the typing at four-digit resolution. The later analysis used no new phenotypic data to find candidate immune exposures, relying instead on TCR beta sequences and their occurrence across donors. The genetic ancestry cluster associated with self-reported Caucasian donors included 65% to 90% of the 300 to 400 genotyped donors. Every repertoire in the discovery cohort had been generated on one and the same sequencing platform. Using immunosequencing, the study profiled T cell repertoires from 500 to 800 subjects and related those repertoires to cytomegalovirus serostatus. Across 300 to 500 genotyped donors of the cohort, an average of about 240,000 unique TCR beta nucleotide sequences per donor were sequenced, and 15% to 20% of those sequences were non-productive. An early release that covered fewer than 800 HLA-typed donors contained about 300 gigabases of sequencing data and approximately 85 million unique TCR sequences. Alongside the repertoire data, information on donor age, sex, ethnicity and CMV serostatus was compiled. The number of donors typed differed by locus, with about 629-640 for A, B, C, DRB1 and DQB1, roughly 520 for DQA1, 600 to 610 for DPA1, and around 450 for DPB1. A later analysis re-examined previously published TCR beta repertoires from 600 to 700 donors and added high-resolution HLA genotyping to investigate patterns of TCR occurrence. In an earlier analysis of roughly 540 of the donors, high-throughput TCR beta sequencing was used to judge whether each TCR beta V gene segment behaved as functional or pseudogenic. A later genetic analysis took genome-wide SNP genotypes for about 65% of the 666 donors and used that subset as a discovery cohort. Besides the first cohort of hundreds of subjects, a separate validation cohort made up of 95 to 150 different subjects was used.

Beyond this particular receptor, the publication reports: Immune exposure information for the cohort was limited to CMV serostatus. A later analysis found that most CMV-associated TCR beta chains appeared HLA-restricted, with HLA associations seemingly driven largely by CMV exposure. The sequencing pipeline was judged likely to have produced a cluster of highly shared sequence variants as a technical artifact. In a later analysis, the rate of TCR association differed among HLA loci, with DRB1 alleles having the most associated TCRs and HLA-C alleles having the fewest. A later analysis associated 16,951 TCR beta sequences with specific HLA alleles at a false discovery rate of 0.05. Because the 87-base-pair reads could not distinguish some IMGT-functional V segments, including TRBV6-2 and TRBV6-3, those segments were excluded. Sequencing depth was assumed to be roughly uniform across donors in the presence/absence analyses, though that assumption may not hold. According to the authors, the approach could potentially be generalized to other disease states and immunological phenotypes. In a later analysis, HLA-associated TCR beta chains showed more clonal expansion and lower generation probabilities than non-associated chains that were equally common. An earlier analysis of around 500 of the donors showed that most TCR beta V segments appeared in productive rearrangements either about 87% or about 30% of the time, which broadly matched IMGT annotations. Most TCR sequences were seen in very few donors, while some public TCRs were found in many individuals. In a later genetic analysis, fewer N-insertions in productive TCRs were reported among donors in an Asian-associated ancestry cluster than the approximately 670-donor mean. A further reported finding was that TCR beta sequences accurately predicted the HLA-A and HLA-B alleles for most subjects in the first cohort. A few of the identified cytomegalovirus-associated TCR beta chains were confirmed in vitro to be specific for cytomegalovirus antigens. Assigning TCR associations to individual alleles was difficult when HLA alleles, especially DR and DQ, strongly co-occurred. The classifier was reported to diagnose cytomegalovirus status with high specificity and sensitivity in both the original and validation cohorts. Because some donors lacked HLA typing at each locus, the association tests relied only on the typed subset. In this cohort, only TCR beta chains were sequenced, and detectable features were limited by the absence of alpha or paired-chain data. The study gave a list of some 150 TCR beta chains associated with cytomegalovirus. In a later genetic analysis, a missense DCLRE1C variant was associated with V-gene and J-gene trimming of TCR beta chains, and the association was replicated in an independent cohort. Because counts were too low, approximately 15 rarely observed V segments, including chromosome 9 orphons, were excluded from the earlier analysis of 587 of the donors. In a later analysis, several top co-occurrence clusters were reported to appear linked to parvovirus B19, influenza, CMV and Epstein-Barr virus. Linkage disequilibrium might explain the correlated functional status among segregating V segments, but an unknown experimental factor could not be excluded.

From a lookup of the germline V gene (reference sequence), CDR1 and CDR2 are MNHNY and SVGAGI. Trimming removed 0 bases from V and 4 bases from J; the gene matches leave 3 bases unexplained. There are 15 amino acids in the CDR3, from cysteine to phenylalanine inclusive. This entry keeps only the CDR3 DNA: 45 bases, framed from base 1. Points on this clone: Its antigen is still unknown. Per-nucleotide qualities are absent, and no much larger clonotype sits a single base away.

The cohort consisted of hundreds of healthy bone marrow donors. All cohort members were sampled while nominally healthy, although unrecorded immune exposures were likely present. The donor was CMV seronegative and belonged to the group of over 350 seronegative cohort members. Each donor provided a peripheral blood sample, and peripheral blood mononuclear cells were used for TCR beta sequencing. The Qiagen DNeasy Blood Extraction Kit was used to extract genomic DNA from the blood cell samples. Library method: the immunoSEQ multiplex PCR assay. A mixture of 60 forward primers for TCR Vbeta segments and 13 reverse primers for TCR Jbeta segments was used in the multiplex PCR. The CDR3 region of rearranged TCR beta genes was amplified from genomic DNA with a multiplex PCR assay. The Illumina HiSeq System was used to sequence the amplified TCR beta libraries as 87-base-pair reads. The study's own analysis went as follows. A later analysis tallied roughly 80 million unique TCR beta chains across the roughly 610 repertoires, and some 10 million of those chains were shared by two or more donors. Raw reads were error-corrected and collapsed into unique sequences with a nearest-neighbor algorithm that merged closely related sequences to remove PCR and sequencing errors. Alignment of CDR3 sequences to IMGT reference sequences was used to assign V, D and J gene segments. For a sequence to be retained, a match of at least six nucleotides to both a V gene segment and a J gene segment was required. Rearrangements were called productive when the CDR3 lacked stop codons and stayed in frame with V and J; all others were non-productive. CDR3 was defined according to IMGT convention as the region running from the second conserved V-encoded cysteine to the conserved J-encoded phenylalanine. Sequences without an unambiguous match to a single V gene segment were excluded from the earlier analysis of almost 600 of the donors. In an earlier analysis of 587 of the donors, a V segment was called functional when productive rearrangements were above 56.7%, and segregating when the standard deviation between donors exceeded 5%. To diagnose cytomegalovirus status from the catalog of TCR beta chain sequences, a statistical classification framework was built. In a later analysis, V and J genes were assigned by comparing TCR nucleotide sequences against IMGT/GENE-DB human TR gene sequences. In a later analysis, CDR3 sequences and most-parsimonious VDJ recombination scenarios were assigned using the TCRdist pipeline. In a later analysis, every TCR beta chain was defined by the combination of its CDR3 amino acid sequence and its V-gene family, and reads without a unique V-gene family were dropped. A later analysis removed roughly 590 highly shared, low-generation-probability nucleotide sequences to deal with suspected cross-contamination and a sequencing artifact. In a later analysis, a clonal expansion index for each public chain was calculated from normalized within-repertoire ranks of inferred template counts. A later analysis computed generation probabilities with a VDJ recombination model fitted to out-of-frame rearrangements, and checked the results against IGoR. In a later analysis, hypergeometric tests were used to score TCR-TCR, TCR-HLA and TCR-CMV co-occurrence, with a repertoire-size bias correction applied to TCR pairs. False discovery rates were estimated in a later analysis by permuting HLA or CMV assignments 20 times. In a later analysis, co-occurring TCRs were grouped using DBSCAN, and TCRdist sequence similarity was added for clustering within HLA-allele-positive subsets. Co-occurrence clustering excluded repertoires with fewer than 30,000 or more than 120,000 public chains, plus five with anomalous nucleotide sharing. Drawn from immuneACCESS, this table holds only the in-frame rearrangements with V and J called that TCRdb kept. Clones are partly lost; checked studies trace under half to an unresolved V gene and leave the rest unexplained. From that table come the V and J calls and clone size; the DNA was used to work out D and trimming. The sample data list approximately 140,000 clones, and roughly 79% of these were observed just once. The top ten clonotypes cover 1.9% of the sample.

The sequence was obtained from a woman between 40 and 55 years old in good health and CMV-seronegative. Sequences were obtained from PBMCs. Here the chain combines TRBV6-6 and TRBJ2-7, with TRBD2 identical over 10 junction bases. The CDR3 reads as follows: CASSYSSSGSYEQYF. The nucleotide sequence is given as TGTGCCAGCAGTTACTCGTCTAGCGGGAGTTACGAGCAGTACTTC.